Given below is one T cell receptor beta chain in context. CDR1 SGHTA and CDR2 FQGNSA come from the germline V gene. With V trimmed by 5 bases and J by 7 bases, 11 bases remained unmatched. The CDR3 is 16 residues long. The sample is drawn from a study of blood T cell repertoires in COVID-19. Across the whole study: Donors in the United States, Italy and Spain gave samples during acute or convalescent COVID-19. T cells, B-cell-depleted T cells, or PBMCs supplied cDNA or gDNA.

Assay: immunoSEQ multiplex PCR; the TCRdb copy retains only in-frame clones and omits some. The table has more than 200,000 clones, under 90% seen once. Those who participated ranged in age from about 18 to 89 years and resided in roughly 26 US areas. Source material: PBMCs or T cells enriched from blood (not recorded which). The genes are TRBV7-2 and TRBJ2-3; 11 bases line up with TRBD2. The receptor was isolated from a man in his forties who had recovered from COVID-19. In DNA form, the CDR3 reads TGTGCCAGCAGCCAGGGCTTAGCGGGGGGGCGGCATACGCAGTATTTT. It yields the protein CASSQGLAGGRHTQYF.